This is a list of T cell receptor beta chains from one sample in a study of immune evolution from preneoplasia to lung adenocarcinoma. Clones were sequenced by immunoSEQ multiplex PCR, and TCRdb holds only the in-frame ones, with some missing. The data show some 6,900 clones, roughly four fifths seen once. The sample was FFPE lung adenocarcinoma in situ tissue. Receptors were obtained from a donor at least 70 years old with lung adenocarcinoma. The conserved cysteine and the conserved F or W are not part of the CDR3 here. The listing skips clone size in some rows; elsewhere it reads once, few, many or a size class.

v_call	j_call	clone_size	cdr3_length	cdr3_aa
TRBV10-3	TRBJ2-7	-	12	AIKGAGDPYEQY
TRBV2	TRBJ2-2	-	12	ASIEGGATGELF
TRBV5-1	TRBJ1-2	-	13	ASSLAPWDVSGYT
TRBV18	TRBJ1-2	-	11	ASSPREQGGYT
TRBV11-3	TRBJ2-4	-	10	ASSKGGNIQY
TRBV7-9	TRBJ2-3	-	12	ASSQDRGRDTQY
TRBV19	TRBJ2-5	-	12	ASSADWRTETQY
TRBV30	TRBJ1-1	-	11	AWRRQLGTEAF
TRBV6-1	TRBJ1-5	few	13	ASSEGYGQISPQH
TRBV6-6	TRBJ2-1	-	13	ASSYPGQGANEQF
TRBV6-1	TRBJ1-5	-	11	ASSELGDQPQH
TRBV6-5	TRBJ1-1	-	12	ASSYSDGGVGAF
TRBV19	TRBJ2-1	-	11	ASSMVAWNEQF
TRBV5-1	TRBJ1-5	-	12	ASSLTGANQPQH
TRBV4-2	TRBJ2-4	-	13	ASSQGDYPENIQY
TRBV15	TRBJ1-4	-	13	ATGFGGGTNEKLF
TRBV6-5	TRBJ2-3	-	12	ASSYSSATDTQY
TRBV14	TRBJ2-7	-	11	ASSHGQTYEQY
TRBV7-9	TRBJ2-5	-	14	ASSLVLADSQETQY
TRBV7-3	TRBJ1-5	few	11	ASSVNLNQPQH
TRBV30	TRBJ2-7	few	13	AWRAGYIPSYEQY
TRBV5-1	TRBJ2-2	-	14	ASSSLGQGVTGELF
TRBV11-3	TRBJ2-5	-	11	ASSLGGQETQY
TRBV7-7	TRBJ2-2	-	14	ASSPGQGRGTGELF
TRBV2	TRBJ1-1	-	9	ASDRQGEAF
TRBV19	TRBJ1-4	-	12	ASRPKGAPVGLF
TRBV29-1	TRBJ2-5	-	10	SVESNSRAQY
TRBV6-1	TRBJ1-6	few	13	ASSHGPEENSPLH
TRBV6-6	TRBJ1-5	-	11	ATDRISNQPQH
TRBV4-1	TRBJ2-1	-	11	ASSQGQRNEQF
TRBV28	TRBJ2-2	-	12	ASTTGVLYGELF
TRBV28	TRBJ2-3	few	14	ASSSLGLAGGDTQY
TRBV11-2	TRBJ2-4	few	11	ASSLDHGNIQY
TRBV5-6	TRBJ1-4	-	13	ASSLGTGGYEKLF
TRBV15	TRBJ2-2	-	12	ATSRDVVAGELF
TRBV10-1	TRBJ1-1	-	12	ASSDPGGSTEAF
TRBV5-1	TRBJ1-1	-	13	ASSLTNTGNTEAF
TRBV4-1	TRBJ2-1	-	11	ASSSDKYNEQF
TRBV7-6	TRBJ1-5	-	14	ASSLGSGRYNQPQH
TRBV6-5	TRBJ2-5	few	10	ASQRGKETQY
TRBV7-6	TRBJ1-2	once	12	ASSSGDGRYGYT
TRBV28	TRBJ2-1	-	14	ASRLAGALGYNEQF
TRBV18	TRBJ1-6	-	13	ASSGDTIPNSPLH
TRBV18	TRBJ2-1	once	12	ASSIRKPYNEQF
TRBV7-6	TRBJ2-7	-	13	ASSLAPGQTYEQY
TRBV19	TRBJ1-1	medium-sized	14	ASSIDQSRGLAEAF
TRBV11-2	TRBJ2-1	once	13	ASGRGAHSYNEQF
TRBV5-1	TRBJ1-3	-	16	ASSISPITGISGNTIY
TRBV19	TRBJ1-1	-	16	ASSIGPLWGVMNTEAF
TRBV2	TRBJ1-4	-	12	ASSEMDRAEKLF
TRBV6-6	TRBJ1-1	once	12	ASSSQGVRTEAF
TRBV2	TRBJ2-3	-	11	ASSVQPRDTQY
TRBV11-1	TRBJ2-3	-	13	ASSLGILRGDTQY
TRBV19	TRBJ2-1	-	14	ASSTQGLAGGNEQF
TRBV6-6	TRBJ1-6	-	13	ASSYTTGSNSPLH